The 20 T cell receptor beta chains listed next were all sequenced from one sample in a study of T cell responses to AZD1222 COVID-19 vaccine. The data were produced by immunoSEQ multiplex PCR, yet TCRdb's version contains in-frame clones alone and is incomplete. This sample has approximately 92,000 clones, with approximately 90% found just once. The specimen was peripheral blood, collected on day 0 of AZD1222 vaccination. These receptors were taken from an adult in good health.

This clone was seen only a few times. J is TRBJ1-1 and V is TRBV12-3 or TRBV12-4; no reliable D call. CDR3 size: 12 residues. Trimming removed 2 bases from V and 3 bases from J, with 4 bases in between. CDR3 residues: CASSLSYTEAFF. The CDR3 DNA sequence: TGTGCCAGCAGTTTAAGTTACACTGAAGCTTTCTTT.

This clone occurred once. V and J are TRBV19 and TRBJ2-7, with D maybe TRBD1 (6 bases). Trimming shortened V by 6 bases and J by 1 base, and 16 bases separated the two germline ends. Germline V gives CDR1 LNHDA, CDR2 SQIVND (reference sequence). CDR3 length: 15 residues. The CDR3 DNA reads TGTGCCAGTAGCTCAGGAAGCAGGGGTTCCTACGAGCAGTACTTC. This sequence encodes CASSSGSRGSYEQYF.

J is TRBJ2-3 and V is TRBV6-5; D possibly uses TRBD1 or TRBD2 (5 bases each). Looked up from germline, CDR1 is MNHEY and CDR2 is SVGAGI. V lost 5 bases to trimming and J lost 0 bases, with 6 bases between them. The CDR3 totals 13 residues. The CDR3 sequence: CASSRDSTDTQYF. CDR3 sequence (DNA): TGTGCCAGCAGTCGGGACAGCACAGATACGCAGTATTTT.

The CDR3 DNA is TGTGCCAGCAGCTACGGACTAGCCAATGAGCAGTTCTTC. Protein product: CASSYGLANEQFF. The gene calls are TRBV7-2 and TRBJ2-1; 8 nucleotides agree with TRBD2. Germline CDR1 reads SGHTA; CDR2 reads FQGNSA. This CDR3 has 13 residues. The junction had 2 bases not matched to a gene; V was cut back by 4 bases and J by 6 bases.

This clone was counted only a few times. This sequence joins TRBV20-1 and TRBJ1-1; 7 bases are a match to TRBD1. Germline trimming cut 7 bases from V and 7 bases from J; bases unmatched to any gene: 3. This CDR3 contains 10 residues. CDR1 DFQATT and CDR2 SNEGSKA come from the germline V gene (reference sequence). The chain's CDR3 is CSVGQVEAFF. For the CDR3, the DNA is TGCAGTGTCGGACAGGTTGAAGCTTTCTTT.

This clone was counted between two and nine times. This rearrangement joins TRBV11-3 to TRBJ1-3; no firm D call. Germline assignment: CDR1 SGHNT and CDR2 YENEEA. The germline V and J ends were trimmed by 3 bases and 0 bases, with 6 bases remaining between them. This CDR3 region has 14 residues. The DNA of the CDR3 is TGTGCCAGCAGCTTCGCGTTCTCTGGAAACACCATATATTTT. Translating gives CASSFAFSGNTIYF.

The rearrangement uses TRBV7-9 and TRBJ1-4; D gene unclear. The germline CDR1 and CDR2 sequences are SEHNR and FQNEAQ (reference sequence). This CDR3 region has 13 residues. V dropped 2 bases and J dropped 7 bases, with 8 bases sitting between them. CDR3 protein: CASSLFPPEKLFF. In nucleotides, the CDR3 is TGTGCCAGCAGCTTATTCCCCCCTGAAAAACTGTTTTTT.

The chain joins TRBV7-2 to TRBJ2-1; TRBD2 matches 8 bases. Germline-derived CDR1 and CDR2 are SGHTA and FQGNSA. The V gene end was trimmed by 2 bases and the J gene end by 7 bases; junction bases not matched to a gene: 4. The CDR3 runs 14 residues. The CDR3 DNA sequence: TGTGCCAGCAGCTTAAGCGGGAGTATGAATGAGCAGTTCTTC. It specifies CASSLSGSMNEQFF.

Written as DNA, the CDR3 is TGTGCCAGCAGCTTAACGTCCGGGGATGGCTACACCTTC. Its translation is CASSLTSGDGYTF. This chain connects TRBV11-2 to TRBJ1-2; D gene unclear. Germline CDR1 is SGHAT and CDR2 is FQNNGV. V was trimmed by 2 bases and J by 6 bases, leaving 10 bases between them. This CDR3 has 13 amino acids.

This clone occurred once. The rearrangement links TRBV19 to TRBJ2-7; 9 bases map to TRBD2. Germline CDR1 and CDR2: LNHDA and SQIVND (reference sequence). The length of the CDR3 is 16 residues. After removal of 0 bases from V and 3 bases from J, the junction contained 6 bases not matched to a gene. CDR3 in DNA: TGTGCCAGTAGTATAGATCACCTAGCGGGGCACTACGAGCAGTACTTC. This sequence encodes CASSIDHLAGHYEQYF.

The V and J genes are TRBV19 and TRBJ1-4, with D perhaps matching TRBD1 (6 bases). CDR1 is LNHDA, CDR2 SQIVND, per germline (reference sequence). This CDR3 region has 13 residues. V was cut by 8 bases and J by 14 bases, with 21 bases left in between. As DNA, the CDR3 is TGTGCCAGTGGGACACAGGGTCCCAAGAGGCTGTTTTTT. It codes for CASGTQGPKRLFF.

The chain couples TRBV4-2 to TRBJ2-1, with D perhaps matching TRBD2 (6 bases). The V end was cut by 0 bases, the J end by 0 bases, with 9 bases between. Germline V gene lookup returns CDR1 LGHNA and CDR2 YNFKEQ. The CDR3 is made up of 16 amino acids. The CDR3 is CASSQELARSYNEQFF. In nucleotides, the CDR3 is TGTGCCAGCAGCCAAGAGCTAGCGCGCTCCTACAATGAGCAGTTCTTC.

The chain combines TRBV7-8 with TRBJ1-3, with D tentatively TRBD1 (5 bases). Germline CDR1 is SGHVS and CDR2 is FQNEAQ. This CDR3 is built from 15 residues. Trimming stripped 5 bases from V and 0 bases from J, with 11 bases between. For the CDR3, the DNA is TGTGCCAGCAGCCAAGGGGCATCCTCTGGAAACACCATATATTTT. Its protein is CASSQGASSGNTIYF.

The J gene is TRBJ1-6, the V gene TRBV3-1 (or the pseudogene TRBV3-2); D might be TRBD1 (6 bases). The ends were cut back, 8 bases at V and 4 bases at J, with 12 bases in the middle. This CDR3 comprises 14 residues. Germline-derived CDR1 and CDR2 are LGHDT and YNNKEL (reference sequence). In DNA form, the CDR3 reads TGTGCCAGCTCAAGGCAGGGGTATAATTCACCCCTCCACTTT. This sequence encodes CASSRQGYNSPLHF.

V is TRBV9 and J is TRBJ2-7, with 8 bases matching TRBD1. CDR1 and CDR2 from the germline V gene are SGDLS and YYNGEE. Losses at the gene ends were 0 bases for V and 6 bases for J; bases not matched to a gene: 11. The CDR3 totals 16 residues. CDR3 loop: CASSVEGDRWKGEQYV. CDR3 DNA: TGTGCCAGCAGCGTAGAGGGGGACAGGTGGAAAGGCGAGCAGTACGTC.

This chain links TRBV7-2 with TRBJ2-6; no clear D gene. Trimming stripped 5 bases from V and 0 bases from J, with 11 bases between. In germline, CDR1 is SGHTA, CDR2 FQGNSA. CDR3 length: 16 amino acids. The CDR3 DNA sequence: TGTGCCAGCAGCCCCCGATTGGGCTCTGGGGCCAACGTCCTGACTTTC. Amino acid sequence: CASSPRLGSGANVLTF.

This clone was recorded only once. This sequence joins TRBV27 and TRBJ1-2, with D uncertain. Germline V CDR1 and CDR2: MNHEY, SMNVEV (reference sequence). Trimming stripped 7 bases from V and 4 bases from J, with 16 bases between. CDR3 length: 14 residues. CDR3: CASNRHAGGYGYTF. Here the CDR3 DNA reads TGTGCCAGCAACCGACACGCCGGCGGCTATGGCTACACCTTC.

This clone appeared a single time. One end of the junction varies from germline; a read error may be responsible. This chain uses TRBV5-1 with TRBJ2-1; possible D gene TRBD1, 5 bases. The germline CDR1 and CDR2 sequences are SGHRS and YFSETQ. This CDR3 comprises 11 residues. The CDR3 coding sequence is TGTGCCAGCAGCTTGGGGCAGGGTTGGTTCTTC. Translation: CASSLGQGWFF. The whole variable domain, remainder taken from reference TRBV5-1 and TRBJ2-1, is KAGVTQTPRYLIKTRGQQVTLSCSPISGHRSVSWYQQTPGQGLQFLFEYFSETQRNKGNFPGRFSGRQFSNSRSEMNVSTLELGDSALYLCASSLGQGWFFGPGTRLTVL.

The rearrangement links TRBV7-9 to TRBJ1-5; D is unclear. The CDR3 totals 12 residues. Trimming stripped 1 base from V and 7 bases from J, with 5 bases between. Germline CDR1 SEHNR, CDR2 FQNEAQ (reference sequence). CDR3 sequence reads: CASSLEGQPQHF. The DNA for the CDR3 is TGTGCCAGCAGCTTAGAAGGGCAGCCCCAGCATTTT. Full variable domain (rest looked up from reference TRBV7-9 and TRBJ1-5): DTGVSQNPRHKITKRGQNVTFRCDPISEHNRLYWYRQTLGQGPEFLTYFQNEAQLEKSRLLSDRFSAERPKGSFSTLEIQRTEQGDSAMYLCASSLEGQPQHFGDGTRLSIL.

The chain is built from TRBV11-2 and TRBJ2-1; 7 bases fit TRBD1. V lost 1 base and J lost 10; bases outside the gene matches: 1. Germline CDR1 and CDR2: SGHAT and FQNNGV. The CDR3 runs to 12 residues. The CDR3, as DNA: TGTGCCAGCAGCTTAGGCAGGGGGGAGCAGTTCTTC. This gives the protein CASSLGRGEQFF.